This T cell receptor (beta chain) was sequenced during a study of control samples from healthy donors and cancer patients. Only in-frame clones appear in the TCRdb table, and some are missing; sequencing was by immunoSEQ multiplex PCR. The sample includes tens of thousands of clones, more than 80% of them seen just once. Material for sequencing was blood. The sequence derives from a man aged 45-65 years in good health.

CDR3 bases: TGTGCCACCAGCAGAGGAGGGGCGGGAGATCACAATGAGCAGTTCTTC. It yields the protein CATSRGGAGDHNEQFF. V usage is TRBV15 and J usage is TRBJ2-1; 7 nucleotides align to TRBD2. Germline values: CDR1 LNHNV, CDR2 YYDKDF (reference sequence). The V and J ends lost 1 base and 5 bases, in that order; junction bases with no gene match: 8. The CDR3 spans 16 residues.